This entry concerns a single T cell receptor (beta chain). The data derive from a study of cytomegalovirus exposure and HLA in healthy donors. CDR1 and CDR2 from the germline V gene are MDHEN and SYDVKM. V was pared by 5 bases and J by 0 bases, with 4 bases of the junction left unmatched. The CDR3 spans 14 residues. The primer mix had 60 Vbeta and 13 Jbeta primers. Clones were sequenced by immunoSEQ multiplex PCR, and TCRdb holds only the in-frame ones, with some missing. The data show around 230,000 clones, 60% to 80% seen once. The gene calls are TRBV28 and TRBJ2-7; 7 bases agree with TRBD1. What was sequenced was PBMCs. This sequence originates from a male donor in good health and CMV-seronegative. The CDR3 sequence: CASSPWDSSYEQYF. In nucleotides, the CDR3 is TGTGCCAGCAGTCCCTGGGACAGCTCCTACGAGCAGTACTTC.